Sequencing of this TCR beta chain was carried out in a study of low-dose radiotherapy and immunotherapy resistance in tumors (dated by TCRdb to between 2021 and 2024). Some background on the complete study: In Cohort 1, each fraction delivered 0.5 Gy every 2 weeks, and the prescribed total PTV dose was 6.5 Gy. For Cohort 2, the dose was 1 Gy per fraction given every two weeks, adding up to 13 Gy in total across 26 weeks. Nivolumab was administered intravenously as a 240 mg flat dose every two weeks, and ipilimumab was administered intravenously at 1 mg/kg every six weeks. Cyclophosphamide 200 mg/m2 was administered intravenously every two weeks, one day before each radiation and immunotherapy administration. Starting on cycle 1 day 1, patients took 300 mg of aspirin by mouth once daily for four cycles. Trial participants were not randomized into treatment groups. Eight patients were included in the translational analysis, namely three from the first dose cohort plus the first five from the second dose cohort.

To make first-strand cDNA, Superscript III was used along with a set of TRAV- and TRBV-specific primers so that both the TCRalpha and TCRbeta chains were covered. TCRs were amplified for about 18 PCR cycles with Phusion, using a constant-region primer paired with the adapter attached to the V primers. Isolated mRNA was amplified with the MessageAmp II aRNA Amplification Kit, using a roughly 17-hour in vitro transcription at 37°C. mRNA for TCR sequencing was isolated with the Dynabeads mRNA DIRECT Purification Kit. Indexed Illumina adapters were added in a second roughly 25-cycle Phusion PCR, and the resulting products were purified with AMPure XP beads. An Illumina MiniSeq instrument was used to deep-sequence the TCRalpha and TCRbeta libraries. Concerning the study's data processing: Using custom Perl scripts, TCR sequences that encoded the same protein were pooled, out-of-frame sequences were dropped, and the abundance of each clonotype was calculated. Any TCR sequence backed by just one read was left out of the analysis. Shannon entropy, Gini index, clonality, richness, and the frequency of TCRs shared between repertoires were included as repertoire metrics. Starting from the raw public reads, TCRdb applied fastp trimming at Q25, assembled clones with MiXCR and retained in-frame beta chains. Under each unique CDR3 protein, matching rows form one entry showing the most common genes and DNA. In this record, the V and J calls reflect TCRdb's handling and not the investigators' own analysis. This sample gives 39,000 or so distinct CDR3 sequences in total; less than 25% of them show up just once. The ten biggest clones cover 9.2% of the sample.

Between the V and J ends, shortened by 1 base and 2 bases respectively, the junction contains 9 bases. The germline V gene (reference sequence) provides CDR1 LGHDT and CDR2 YNNKEL. Including cysteine and phenylalanine, the CDR3 has 15 amino acids. Only the CDR3 portion is preserved as DNA: 45 bases, with reading frame beginning at the first base. To note about this clonotype: This clone's antigen is unknown. Base-call qualities are not available, and no considerably larger clone is one nucleotide away.

The time point label of this sample denotes: after trial treatment. This specimen's treatment or condition label, per the study, means: LDRT plus nivolumab, ipilimumab, low-dose cyclophosphamide and aspirin (RACIN trial). Donors were enrolled in RACIN, a single-arm phase I dose-escalation trial in which nivolumab, ipilimumab, aspirin, low-dose cyclophosphamide and low-dose radiotherapy were combined. Patients with advanced, TIL-negative solid tumors were considered eligible. The chain couples TRBV3-1 to TRBJ2-1, with the D gene uncertain. This clonotype was obtained from a female donor with ovarian cancer. The source was PBMCs, collected after low-dose radiotherapy plus immunotherapy. Here is the DNA: TGTGCCAGCAGCCAAGCCGAGGTGACCTACAATGAGCAGTTCTTC. This encodes CASSQAEVTYNEQFF.